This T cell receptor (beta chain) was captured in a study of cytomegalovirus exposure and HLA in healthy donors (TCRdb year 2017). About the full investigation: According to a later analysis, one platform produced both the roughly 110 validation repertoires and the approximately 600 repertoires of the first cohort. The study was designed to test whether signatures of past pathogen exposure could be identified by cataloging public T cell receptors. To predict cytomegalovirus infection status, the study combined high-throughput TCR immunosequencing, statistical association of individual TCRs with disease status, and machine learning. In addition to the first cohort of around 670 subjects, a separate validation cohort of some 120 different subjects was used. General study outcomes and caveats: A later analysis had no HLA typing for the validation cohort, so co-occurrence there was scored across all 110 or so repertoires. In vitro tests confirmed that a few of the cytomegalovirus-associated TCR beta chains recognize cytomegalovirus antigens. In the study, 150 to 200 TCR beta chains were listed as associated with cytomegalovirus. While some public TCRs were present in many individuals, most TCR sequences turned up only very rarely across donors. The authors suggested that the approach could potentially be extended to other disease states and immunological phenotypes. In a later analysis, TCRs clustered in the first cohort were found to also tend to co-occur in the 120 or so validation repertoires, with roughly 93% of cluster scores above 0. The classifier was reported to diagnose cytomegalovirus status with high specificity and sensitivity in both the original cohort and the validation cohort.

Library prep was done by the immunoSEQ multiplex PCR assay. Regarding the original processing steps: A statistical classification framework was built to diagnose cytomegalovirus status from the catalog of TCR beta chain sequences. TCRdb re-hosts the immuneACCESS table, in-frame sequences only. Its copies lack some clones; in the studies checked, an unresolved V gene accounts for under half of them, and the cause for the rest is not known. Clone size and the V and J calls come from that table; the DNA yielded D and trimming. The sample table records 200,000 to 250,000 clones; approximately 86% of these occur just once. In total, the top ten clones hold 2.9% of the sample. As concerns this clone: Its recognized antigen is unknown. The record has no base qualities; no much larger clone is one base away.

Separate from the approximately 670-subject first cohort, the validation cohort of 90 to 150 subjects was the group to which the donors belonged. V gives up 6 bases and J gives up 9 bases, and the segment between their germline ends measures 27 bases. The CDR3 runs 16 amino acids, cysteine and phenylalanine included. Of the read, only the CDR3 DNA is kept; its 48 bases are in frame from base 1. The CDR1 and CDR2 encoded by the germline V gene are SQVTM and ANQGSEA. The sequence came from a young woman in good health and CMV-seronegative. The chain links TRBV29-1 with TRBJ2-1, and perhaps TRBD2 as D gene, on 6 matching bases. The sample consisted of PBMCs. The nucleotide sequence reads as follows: TGCAGCGTCCGGTTTGTACGGAGGCTAGCGAACGGTGAGCAGTTCTTC. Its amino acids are CSVRFVRRLANGEQFF.